The 22 T cell receptor beta chains given below trace back to one sample, sequenced in a study of blood T cell repertoires in COVID-19. Sequencing used immunoSEQ multiplex PCR; TCRdb keeps in-frame clones, though not all of them. The sample has some 270,000 clones, approximately 85% seen once; the top ten hold about 8.2%. Sequencing was performed on PBMCs or T cells enriched from blood (not recorded which). The receptors were gathered from a woman aged 45 to 65 with acute COVID-19.

V gene TRBV4-2 combines with J gene TRBJ2-2; D is perhaps TRBD1 (6 bases). The CDR3 is made up of 15 amino acids. Per germline, CDR1 LGHNA and CDR2 YNFKEQ. The V gene lost 3 bases and the J gene lost 6 bases, with 14 bases spanning the gap. CDR3 nucleotides: TGTGCCAGCAGCCAGGTACAGGGTCAAGCCGGGGAGCTGTTTTTT. It encodes CASSQVQGQAGELFF.

The V call is TRBV3-1 (or the pseudogene TRBV3-2), the J call TRBJ1-1; TRBD1 is a possible D gene (6 bases). The germline CDR1 and CDR2 sequences are LGHDT and YNNKEL (reference sequence). There are 14 residues in the CDR3. The V gene lost 1 base and the J gene lost 3 bases, with 9 bases spanning the gap. The CDR3 loop reads CASSQVTGHTEAFF. DNA of the CDR3: TGTGCCAGCAGCCAAGTAACAGGGCACACTGAAGCTTTCTTT.

The chain employs TRBV6-5 and TRBJ1-1, with 7 bases identical to TRBD1. The germline CDR1 and CDR2 sequences are MNHEY and SVGAGI. CDR3 length equals 13 residues. Trimming removed 6 bases from V and 9 bases from J; junction bases left unmatched: 10. The CDR3: CASSPAQDRKAFF. DNA of the CDR3: TGTGCCAGCAGCCCCGCCCAGGACAGGAAAGCTTTCTTT.

The chain combines TRBV9 with TRBJ2-1; D gene uncertain. The germline gives CDR1 SGDLS, CDR2 YYNGEE. This CDR3 is built from 13 residues. The V end lost 2 bases, the J end lost 8 bases, and 11 bases lay between the germline ends. CDR3 residues: CASSVRSSDEQFF. The CDR3 DNA reads as TGTGCCAGCAGCGTCAGGTCTTCGGATGAGCAGTTCTTC.

The DNA of the CDR3 is TGTGCCAGCAGTGAGACTAGCCCAAAAGAGACCCAGTACTTC. It codes for CASSETSPKETQYF. The chain uses TRBV2 and TRBJ2-5; 7 bases agree with TRBD2. J was trimmed by 3 bases and V by 3 bases; bases with no gene match: 4. The CDR3 has 14 amino acids. Looked up from germline, CDR1 is SNHLY and CDR2 is FYNNEI.

The chain couples TRBV10-3 to TRBJ2-7; 8 bases map to TRBD1. The CDR3 runs to 15 residues. The V gene's germline CDR1 is ENHRY and CDR2 SYGVKD. J was trimmed by 5 bases and V by 7 bases; bases with no gene match: 13. Here the CDR3 DNA reads TGTGCCATCAACCGGCTCCCGACAGGGGATAACGAGCAGTACTTC. Translating it yields CAINRLPTGDNEQYF.

This chain links TRBV29-1 with TRBJ1-2; D is possibly TRBD1 (6 bases). Germline lookup yields CDR1 SQVTM and CDR2 ANQGSEA. This CDR3 comprises 13 residues. Trimming pared 5 bases from V and 8 bases from J, leaving 18 bases between. The CDR3 DNA is TGCAGCGTTAGGTGGAACAGGGCCGAAGGCTACACCTTC. This translates into CSVRWNRAEGYTF.

The chain uses TRBV5-4 and TRBJ2-7; D possibly corresponds to TRBD2 (6 bases). CDR1 SGHNT and CDR2 YYREEE come from the germline V gene (reference sequence). CDR3 size: 15 residues. The V end was cut by 0 bases, the J end by 2 bases, with 12 bases between. The DNA of the CDR3 is TGTGCCAGCAGCTTGGGGGGACTGAAAGCCTACGAGCAGTACTTC. Translation gives CASSLGGLKAYEQYF.

The rearrangement joins TRBV28 to TRBJ1-5; maybe TRBD1 (5 bases). Trimming pared 2 bases from V and 6 bases from J, leaving 14 bases between. Germline CDR1 is MDHEN and CDR2 is SYDVKM. The CDR3 totals 15 residues. The chain's CDR3 is CASSLVPQGGQPQHF. In DNA, the CDR3 is TGTGCCAGCAGTTTAGTCCCCCAGGGCGGTCAGCCCCAGCATTTT.

This chain uses TRBV7-2 with TRBJ2-5; no firm D call. The germline V gene has CDR1 SGHTA and CDR2 FQGNSA. The CDR3 is 17 residues long. With 2 bases removed from V and 4 bases from J, the gap between germline ends came to 20 bases. The DNA of the CDR3 is TGTGCCAGCAGCTTACCACTGGCCCAGTCGGGTGGAGAGACCCAGTACTTC. Amino acids: CASSLPLAQSGGETQYF.

This sequence joins TRBV29-1 and TRBJ2-7, with 7 positions matching TRBD1. The CDR3 runs 14 residues. Trimming cost V 7 bases and J 6 bases; bases outside gene matches: 15. CDR1 and CDR2 from the germline V gene are SQVTM and ANQGSEA. CDR3 region: CSASDLYTGAEQYF. The CDR3 nucleotides read TGCAGCGCCTCAGATCTATACACAGGGGCCGAGCAGTACTTC.

The chain links TRBV6-5 to TRBJ2-7, with D perhaps matching TRBD2 (5 bases). This CDR3 is built from 16 residues. Between the trimmed V and J ends, which lost 1 base and 6 bases, there was a span of 19 bases. The germline CDR1 and CDR2 sequences are MNHEY and SVGAGI. CDR3: CASSYYRTSPPSEQYF. The DNA of the CDR3 is TGTGCCAGCAGTTACTACCGGACTTCCCCTCCCTCCGAGCAGTACTTC.

This clone was counted ten times or more. J is TRBJ1-3 and V is TRBV29-1; no reliable D call. V was clipped by 5 bases and J by 3 bases, with 5 bases between them. The CDR3 extends over 11 amino acids. Looked up from germline, CDR1 is SQVTM and CDR2 is ANQGSEA. Here the CDR3 reads CSVRGGNTIYF. Here the CDR3 DNA reads TGCAGCGTTCGGGGTGGAAACACCATATATTTT.

The chain carries TRBV11-3 and TRBJ1-3; TRBD1 might be the D (5 bases). The CDR3 has 15 amino acids. V lost 2 bases to trimming and J lost 3 bases, with 11 bases between them. The germline CDR1 and CDR2 sequences are SGHNT and YENEEA. The DNA for the CDR3 is TGTGCCAGCAGCTTAACAGGAAACTATGGAAACACCATATATTTT. It encodes CASSLTGNYGNTIYF.

Only one count was recorded for this clone. V gene TRBV7-2 combines with J gene TRBJ1-5; 7 bases are shared with TRBD1. The length of the CDR3 is 15 residues. Germline V gene lookup returns CDR1 SGHTA and CDR2 FQGNSA. Losses at the gene ends were 1 base for V and 7 bases for J; bases not matched to a gene: 7. CDR3 DNA sequence: TGTGCCAGCAGCTTAGAACAGGGGCGGTCGCAGCCCCAGCATTTT. It codes for CASSLEQGRSQPQHF.

The chain couples TRBV27 to TRBJ1-5; no firm D call. This CDR3 spans 13 amino acids. V was pared by 2 bases and J by 7 bases, with 9 bases between. Germline V lookup: CDR1 MNHEY, CDR2 SMNVEV (reference sequence). This CDR3 is CASSLQFQQPQHF. DNA of the CDR3: TGTGCCAGCAGTTTACAGTTTCAGCAGCCCCAGCATTTT.

V gene TRBV7-8 combines with J gene TRBJ2-7; D might be TRBD2 (6 bases). CDR3 length equals 12 residues. Looked up from germline, CDR1 is SGHVS and CDR2 is FQNEAQ. V lost 3 bases to trimming and J lost 5 bases, with 8 bases between them. CDR3 sequence reads: CASSFREDEQYF. CDR3 DNA sequence: TGTGCCAGCAGCTTTAGGGAGGACGAGCAGTACTTC.

J is TRBJ2-7 and V is TRBV9, with 8 bases lining up with TRBD1. V lost 3 bases and J lost 2; bases outside the gene matches: 4. This CDR3 comprises 14 residues. Germline CDR1 reads SGDLS; CDR2 reads YYNGEE. For the CDR3, the DNA is TGTGCCAGCAGCGGACAGGGGACGGCCTACGAGCAGTACTTC. Translation gives CASSGQGTAYEQYF.

V is TRBV7-2 and J is TRBJ2-3; 8 bases match TRBD2. This CDR3 is 14 amino acids long. V lost 10 bases and J lost 6; bases outside the gene matches: 12. Per the germline V gene, CDR1 is SGHTA and CDR2 is FQGNSA. The CDR3 is CATSRGGRGDTQYF. For the CDR3, the DNA is TGTGCCACCTCCCGGGGGGGGCGTGGGGATACGCAGTATTTT.

The rearrangement uses TRBV19 and TRBJ1-3, with a possible D match to TRBD1 (6 bases). V lost 7 bases, J lost 4 bases, and 20 bases lay in between. There are 16 residues in the CDR3. The germline CDR1 and CDR2 sequences are LNHDA and SQIVND (reference sequence). The CDR3 region is CASTPNTGSWGNTIYF. DNA for the CDR3: TGTGCCAGTACTCCTAACACAGGGTCGTGGGGAAACACCATATATTTT.

This clone has just a few counts. The genes are TRBV19 and TRBJ2-7; D possibly corresponds to TRBD2 (6 bases). V lost 0 bases and J lost 2, with 8 bases in between. The CDR3 sequence is 14 residues long. Germline V lookup: CDR1 LNHDA, CDR2 SQIVND (reference sequence). This chain's CDR3 is CASSIEWGAYEQYF. Written as DNA, the CDR3 is TGTGCCAGTAGTATAGAATGGGGGGCCTACGAGCAGTACTTC.

The chain carries TRBV6-2 or TRBV6-3 and TRBJ2-2; D is undetermined. CDR1 is MNHEY, CDR2 SVGEGT, per germline. The CDR3 spans 13 residues. V was shortened by 6 bases and J by 3 bases, with 8 bases between the two germline ends. This CDR3 reads CASSRLDTGELFF. The CDR3 DNA reads as TGTGCCAGCAGCCGGCTGGACACCGGGGAGCTGTTTTTT.